The clone carrying this TCR beta chain appeared once. Its antigen is not known. Documented time point: peripheral blood 6 weeks after treatment start. These data belong to a study of PD-L1 blockade in urothelial cancer. Measured with immunoSEQ multiplex PCR; TCRdb has only the in-frame clones, and not every one. The sample carries about 90,000 clones, approximately 87% recorded once. Whole-study findings and limits: Durable-benefit cases showed more tumor-associated blood clone expansion at 3 weeks.

Germline lookup yields CDR1 SEHNR and CDR2 FQNEAQ (reference sequence). This CDR3 spans 14 amino acids. The V gene lost 1 base and the J gene lost 1 base, with 6 bases spanning the gap. The sequence was collected from a man in his 70s with urothelial cancer. Specimen: PBMCs, collected around atezolizumab (anti-PD-L1) treatment. The rearrangement joins TRBV7-9 to TRBJ2-3, with D possibly being TRBD1 (6 bases). The CDR3 nucleotides are TGTGCCAGCAGCTTAGGGGGGCGCACAGATACGCAGTATTTT. This sequence encodes CASSLGGRTDTQYF.